These 30 T cell receptor beta chains originate from one sample sequenced in a study of blood T cell repertoires in COVID-19. Produced via immunoSEQ multiplex PCR; TCRdb's table is partial and in-frame only. This sample carries approximately 240,000 clones, just under 85% of them seen once, and the ten largest clones take 5.5% to 8%. The specimen was peripheral blood. These receptors came from a woman between 55 and 75 years old with active or convalescent COVID-19.

The rearrangement uses TRBV7-8 and TRBJ2-3; D gene uncertain. There are 12 residues in the CDR3. Germline CDR1 and CDR2: SGHVS and FQNEAQ. Trimming stripped 1 base from V and 7 bases from J, with 6 bases between. The CDR3 protein is CASSLDSYTQYF. The CDR3 nucleotides are TGTGCCAGCAGCTTAGACAGCTATACGCAGTATTTT.

Note on this clone: This specimen includes other DNA sequences encoding the same CDR3. V usage is TRBV5-6 and J usage is TRBJ1-2; a weak D match, TRBD1 (5 bases). CDR1 SGHDT and CDR2 YYEEEE come from the germline V gene. V was shortened by 0 bases and J by 8 bases, with 8 bases between the two germline ends. The CDR3 covers 12 residues. CDR3 sequence (DNA): TGTGCCAGCAGCTTGGACTCAGGGGGCTACACCTTC. Residues: CASSLDSGGYTF. The full variable domain, with the rest looked up from reference TRBV5-6 and TRBJ1-2, is DAGVTQSPTHLIKTRGQQVTLRCSPKSGHDTVSWYQQALGQGPQFIFQYYEEEERQRGNFPDRFSGHQFPNYSSELNVNALLLGDSALYLCASSLDSGGYTFGSGTRLTVV.

J is TRBJ1-2 and V is TRBV28; D ambiguous. CDR1 MDHEN and CDR2 SYDVKM come from the germline V gene. There are 12 residues in the CDR3. V gave up 6 bases and J gave up 7 bases, with 12 bases separating them. The DNA of the CDR3 is TGTGCCAGCAGCCCGGACTTCCCTGGCTACACCTTC. Translating gives CASSPDFPGYTF.

V and J are TRBV3-1 (or the pseudogene TRBV3-2) and TRBJ1-1, with D possibly matching TRBD1 (5 bases). Germline V CDR1 and CDR2: LGHDT, YNNKEL (reference sequence). V dropped 2 bases and J dropped 1 base, with 8 bases sitting between them. The CDR3 runs to 14 residues. CDR3 in DNA: TGTGCCAGCAGCCAACGGGGGGGGAACACTGAAGCTTTCTTT. It codes for CASSQRGGNTEAFF.

This clone has a single count. The chain has TRBV11-3 and TRBJ2-1; 8 bases agree with TRBD1. Germline V gene data show CDR1 as SGHNT and CDR2 as YENEEA. J lost 8 bases, V lost 1 base, and 7 bases had no gene match. The CDR3 extends over 15 amino acids. As DNA, the CDR3 is TGTGCCAGCAGCTTAGGACGGACAGGGACGGATGAGCAGTTCTTC. Its translation is CASSLGRTGTDEQFF.

The chain combines TRBV5-1 with TRBJ2-7, with 11 positions matching TRBD1. Germline CDR1 is SGHRS and CDR2 is YFSETQ. Losses at the gene ends were 4 bases for V and 0 bases for J; bases not matched to a gene: 15. The CDR3 contains 19 residues. CDR3 DNA sequence: TGCGCCAGCAGCCATTACCCGGGACAGGGGGTTTCCCCCTCCTACGAGCAGTACTTC. Protein product: CASSHYPGQGVSPSYEQYF.

V is TRBV2 and J is TRBJ2-2; D might be TRBD1 (5 bases). Trimming took 5 bases from V and 0 from J, leaving 13 bases between them. The CDR3 runs 16 residues. The V gene's germline CDR1 is SNHLY and CDR2 FYNNEI. The CDR3 is CASSMKGLPNTGELFF. DNA for the CDR3: TGTGCCAGCAGTATGAAGGGGCTCCCGAACACCGGGGAGCTGTTTTTT.

The chain employs TRBV5-5 and TRBJ1-6; 7 bases align to TRBD1. Per germline, CDR1 SGHKS and CDR2 YYEKEE (reference sequence). The CDR3 is 15 residues long. With V trimmed by 2 bases and J by 5 bases, 4 bases remained unmatched. The CDR3 coding sequence is TGTGCCAGCAGCTTCTCGGGACAGAATAATTCACCCCTCCACTTT. This translates into CASSFSGQNNSPLHF.

The V gene is TRBV3-1 (or the pseudogene TRBV3-2), the J gene TRBJ1-3, with D tentatively TRBD1 (6 bases). Germline assignment: CDR1 LGHDT and CDR2 YNNKEL (reference sequence). V gave up 4 bases and J gave up 0 bases, with 13 bases separating them. The CDR3 has 16 residues. CDR3 amino acids: CASSPAGTPSGNTIYF. The DNA of the CDR3 is TGTGCCAGCAGCCCCGCAGGGACACCCTCTGGAAACACCATATATTTT.

This chain links TRBV2 with TRBJ2-2; 10 bases are shared with TRBD2. V dropped 6 bases and J dropped 1; count of bases not matched to a gene: 2. This CDR3 region has 15 residues. Per germline, CDR1 SNHLY and CDR2 FYNNEI. CDR3 loop: CASSASGRNTGELFF. CDR3 DNA: TGTGCCAGCAGCGCTAGCGGGAGGAACACCGGGGAGCTGTTTTTT. The full variable domain, with the rest looked up from reference TRBV2 and TRBJ2-2, is EPEVTQTPSHQVTQMGQEVILRCVPISNHLYFYWYRQILGQKVEFLVSFYNNEISEKSEIFDDQFSVERPDGSNFTLKIRSTKLEDSAMYFCASSASGRNTGELFFGEGSRLTVL.

The genes are TRBV3-1 (or the pseudogene TRBV3-2) and TRBJ2-6; no definite D call. Germline CDR1 LGHDT, CDR2 YNNKEL (reference sequence). V dropped 2 bases and J dropped 0 bases, with 11 bases sitting between them. There are 17 residues in the CDR3. The CDR3 spells CASSQSNFRSGANVLTF. CDR3 in DNA: TGTGCCAGCAGCCAAAGCAACTTCCGCTCTGGGGCCAACGTCCTGACTTTC.

This chain joins TRBV10-3 and TRBJ1-6; the match to TRBD1 covers 8 bases. The CDR3 runs to 14 residues. Germline lookup yields CDR1 ENHRY and CDR2 SYGVKD. V lost 10 bases and J lost 6; bases outside the gene matches: 8. CDR3 loop: CATQKDRANSPLHF. CDR3 nucleotides: TGTGCCACCCAGAAGGACAGGGCTAATTCACCCCTCCACTTT.

The rearrangement links TRBV24-1 to TRBJ2-5; 7 bases map to TRBD1. Germline CDR1 is KGHDR and CDR2 is SFDVKD. This CDR3 has 16 residues. Trimming removed 0 bases from V and 0 bases from J; junction bases left unmatched: 3. Here the CDR3 reads CATSDLLGTDQETQYF. DNA of the CDR3: TGTGCCACCAGTGATTTGCTGGGGACAGACCAAGAGACCCAGTACTTC.

The V and J genes are TRBV11-2 and TRBJ2-7; D is unclear. Per the germline V gene, CDR1 is SGHAT and CDR2 is FQNNGV. Trimming cost V 0 bases and J 0 bases, with 12 bases left between them. This CDR3 comprises 16 residues. The CDR3 nucleotides read TGTGCCAGCAGCTTAGATCCCCCGCGGAGCTCCTACGAGCAGTACGTC. Encoded protein: CASSLDPPRSSYEQYV.

This chain connects TRBV3-1 (or the pseudogene TRBV3-2) to TRBJ2-2; 9 bases are shared with TRBD2. The V and J ends lost 0 bases and 1 base, in that order; junction bases with no gene match: 3. The CDR3 has 17 residues. Germline CDR1 LGHDT, CDR2 YNNKEL (reference sequence). The CDR3 DNA is TGTGCCAGCAGCCAAGAGAAGCGGGGGGTGAACACCGGGGAGCTGTTTTTT. This translates into CASSQEKRGVNTGELFF.

The CDR3 bases are TGTGCCATCAGTGACCGGGACTCCTATGAGCAGTTCTTC. Encoded protein: CAISDRDSYEQFF. The V and J genes are TRBV10-3 and TRBJ2-1, with a weak D call TRBD2 (6 bases). In germline, CDR1 is ENHRY, CDR2 SYGVKD. The CDR3 consists of 13 residues. V lost 3 bases and J lost 8, with 11 bases in between.

The chain has TRBV5-1 and TRBJ2-1; 16 nucleotides agree with TRBD2. The CDR3 contains 19 residues. CDR1 and CDR2 (germline): SGHRS, YFSETQ. The ends lost 4 bases at V and 0 bases at J; junction bases unmatched: 7. The CDR3 region is CASSPGLAGGLSSYNEQFF. CDR3 sequence (DNA): TGCGCCAGCAGCCCGGGACTAGCGGGAGGGCTAAGCTCCTACAATGAGCAGTTCTTC.

The V call is TRBV5-1, the J call TRBJ2-7, with 8 bases that match TRBD2. Germline assignment: CDR1 SGHRS and CDR2 YFSETQ. The CDR3 is made up of 14 amino acids. The V segment lost 0 bases and the J segment 2 bases; nucleotides outside the gene matches: 1. The CDR3: CASSLAGGTYEQYV. The CDR3 coding sequence is TGCGCCAGCAGCTTGGCGGGAGGGACCTACGAGCAGTACGTC.

This sequence joins TRBV6-5 and TRBJ1-5, with D possibly matching TRBD1 (6 bases). CDR1 is MNHEY, CDR2 SVGAGI, per germline. CDR3 size: 15 residues. V shed 6 bases and J shed 1 base, with 13 bases lying between them. The CDR3 is CASRRRQGSNQPQHF. The CDR3 bases are TGTGCCAGCAGGCGGCGGCAGGGGAGCAATCAGCCCCAGCATTTT.

The chain uses TRBV3-1 (or the pseudogene TRBV3-2) and TRBJ2-2; 8 nucleotides align to TRBD1. Germline loops: CDR1 LGHDT, CDR2 YNNKEL (reference sequence). The J segment lost 3 bases and the V segment lost 0 bases, leaving 6 bases of the junction unmatched. The CDR3 is 17 residues long. CDR3: CASSQDPGQDYTGELFF. In nucleotides, the CDR3 is TGTGCCAGCAGCCAAGATCCGGGACAGGACTACACCGGGGAGCTGTTTTTT.

The V call is TRBV7-2, the J call TRBJ2-1, with 12 positions matching TRBD2. V lost 7 bases and J lost 8; bases outside the gene matches: 12. Looked up from germline, CDR1 is SGHTA and CDR2 is FQGNSA. This CDR3 is 16 amino acids long. CDR3 nucleotide sequence: TGTGCCAGCAAACCGATGAGGCTAGCGGGAGGGCATGAGCAGTTCTTC. This encodes CASKPMRLAGGHEQFF.

This clone appeared once. The genes are TRBV7-2 and TRBJ2-3, with 10 nucleotides matching TRBD1. Germline CDR1 SGHTA, CDR2 FQGNSA. With 7 bases clipped from V and 6 bases from J, the junction kept 7 bases outside the gene matches. This CDR3 comprises 14 residues. CDR3 loop: CASTEGTGVDTQYF. Written as DNA, the CDR3 is TGTGCCAGCACCGAGGGGACAGGGGTGGATACGCAGTATTTT. Combining the CDR3 with reference TRBV7-2 and TRBJ2-3 gives the whole variable domain GAGVSQSPSNKVTEKGKDVELRCDPISGHTALYWYRQSLGQGLEFLIYFQGNSAPDKSGLPSDRFSAERTGGSVSTLTIQRTQQEDSAVYLCASTEGTGVDTQYFGPGTRLTVL.

The rearrangement uses TRBV12-3 or TRBV12-4 and TRBJ1-6; the D is unclear. V lost 3 bases and J 8 bases, leaving 8 bases between the germline ends. The CDR3 is made up of 13 amino acids. The CDR3 DNA sequence: TGTGCCAGCAGTTTGAGTGAGGATTCACCCCTCCACTTT. It specifies CASSLSEDSPLHF.

In this sample, this clone turned up once. This chain links TRBV5-1 with TRBJ2-2; maybe TRBD1 (5 bases). The germline CDR1 and CDR2 sequences are SGHRS and YFSETQ. This CDR3 has 13 amino acids. Between the trimmed V and J ends, which lost 5 bases and 3 bases, there was a span of 8 bases. The CDR3 region has the DNA TGCGCCAGCAGGGGGCTCGACACCGGGGAGCTGTTTTTT. It yields the protein CASRGLDTGELFF.

This clone was recorded once. V gene TRBV6-5 combines with J gene TRBJ1-1; 7 nucleotides agree with TRBD1. The V segment lost 10 bases and the J segment 2 bases; nucleotides outside the gene matches: 7. CDR1 and CDR2 from the germline V gene are MNHEY and SVGAGI. CDR3 length equals 13 residues. The CDR3 DNA reads as TGTGCCACGACCGGGACAGACAACACTGAAGCTTTCTTT. Amino acid sequence: CATTGTDNTEAFF.

The chain recombines TRBV7-9 with TRBJ2-1, with 14 bases fitting TRBD2. The CDR3 is 16 residues long. The V segment lost 5 bases and the J segment 7 bases; nucleotides outside the gene matches: 7. CDR1 and CDR2 (germline): SEHNR, FQNEAQ (reference sequence). The CDR3 bases are TGTGCCAGCAGCCCGGGGACTAGCGGGAGAGGAAATGAGCAGTTCTTC. Residues: CASSPGTSGRGNEQFF.

The chain couples TRBV14 to TRBJ2-7, with D possibly being TRBD1 (5 bases). This CDR3 contains 17 residues. V lost 1 base, J lost 6 bases, and 22 bases lay in between. Looked up from germline, CDR1 is SGHDN and CDR2 is FVKESK. The CDR3 sequence is CASSQGQGLAPFGEQYF. CDR3 in DNA: TGTGCCAGCAGCCAAGGTCAGGGATTGGCCCCCTTCGGCGAGCAGTACTTC. Supplemented by reference TRBV14 and TRBJ2-7, the full variable domain reads EAGVTQFPSHSVIEKGQTVTLRCDPISGHDNLYWYRRVMGKEIKFLLHFVKESKQDESGMPNNRFLAERTGGTYSTLKVQPAELEDSGVYFCASSQGQGLAPFGEQYFGPGTRLTVT.

The chain couples TRBV11-2 to TRBJ2-1; the D gene is possibly TRBD2 (6 bases). The germline CDR1 and CDR2 sequences are SGHAT and FQNNGV. V dropped 1 base and J dropped 9 bases, with 19 bases sitting between them. This CDR3 contains 16 residues. CDR3 sequence: CASSLGGNGLFSEQFF. CDR3 coding DNA: TGTGCCAGCAGCTTAGGCGGGAACGGTCTATTTAGTGAGCAGTTCTTC. Full variable domain (missing parts from reference TRBV11-2 and TRBJ2-1): EAGVAQSPRYKIIEKRQSVAFWCNPISGHATLYWYQQILGQGPKLLIQFQNNGVVDDSQLPKDRFSAERLKGVDSTLKIQPAKLEDSAVYLCASSLGGNGLFSEQFFGPGTRLTVL.

The chain carries TRBV21-1 and TRBJ1-5; TRBD1, the table's D call, was not compared with the DNA. TRBV21-1 is assigned pseudogene status. This CDR3 contains 17 residues. CDR3 nucleotides: TGTGCCAGCAGCAATAACGACAGGGTCGGAGGCAATCAGCCCCAGCATTTT. Its protein is CASSNNDRVGGNQPQHF.

The chain recombines TRBV5-1 with TRBJ2-2, with D uncertain. The germline V gene has CDR1 SGHRS and CDR2 YFSETQ. This CDR3 has 15 residues. The V and J ends lost 1 base and 1 base respectively, with 8 bases between them. The CDR3: CASSLIPGNTGELFF. CDR3 nucleotides: TGCGCCAGCAGCTTGATTCCCGGGAACACCGGGGAGCTGTTTTTT.